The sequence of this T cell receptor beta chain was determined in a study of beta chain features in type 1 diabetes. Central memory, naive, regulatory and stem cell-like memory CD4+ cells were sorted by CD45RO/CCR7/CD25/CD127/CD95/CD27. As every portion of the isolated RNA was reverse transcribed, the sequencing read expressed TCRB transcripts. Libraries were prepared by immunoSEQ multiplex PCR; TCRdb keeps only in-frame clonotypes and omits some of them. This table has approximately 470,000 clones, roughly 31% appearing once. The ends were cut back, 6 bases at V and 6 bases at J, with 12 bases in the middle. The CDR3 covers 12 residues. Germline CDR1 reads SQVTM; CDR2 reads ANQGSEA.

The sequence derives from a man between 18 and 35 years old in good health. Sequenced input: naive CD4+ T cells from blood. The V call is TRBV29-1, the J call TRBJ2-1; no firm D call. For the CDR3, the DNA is TGCAGCGTACCTGCTTTTACCAATGAGCAGTTCTTC. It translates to CSVPAFTNEQFF.